This T cell receptor beta chain was observed in a study of cytomegalovirus exposure and HLA in healthy donors. It was with 60 Vbeta and 13 Jbeta primers that the PCR ran. Generated by immunoSEQ multiplex PCR, the TCRdb table keeps only in-frame clones and is missing some. The sample includes roughly 190,000 clones, more than 9.5% of them seen just once. Sequencing was carried out using PBMCs. The receptor was isolated from a man aged 50-60 years in good health and CMV-seropositive.

The CDR3 protein is CASIVNRDRGNSPLHF. For the CDR3, the DNA is TGTGCCAGCATCGTAAACCGGGACAGGGGTAATTCACCCCTCCACTTT. The chain couples TRBV6-6 to TRBJ1-6; the match to TRBD1 covers 10 bases. The V segment lost 7 bases and the J segment 6 bases; nucleotides outside the gene matches: 9. Germline V lookup: CDR1 MNHNY, CDR2 SVGAGI (reference sequence). CDR3 length: 16 amino acids.